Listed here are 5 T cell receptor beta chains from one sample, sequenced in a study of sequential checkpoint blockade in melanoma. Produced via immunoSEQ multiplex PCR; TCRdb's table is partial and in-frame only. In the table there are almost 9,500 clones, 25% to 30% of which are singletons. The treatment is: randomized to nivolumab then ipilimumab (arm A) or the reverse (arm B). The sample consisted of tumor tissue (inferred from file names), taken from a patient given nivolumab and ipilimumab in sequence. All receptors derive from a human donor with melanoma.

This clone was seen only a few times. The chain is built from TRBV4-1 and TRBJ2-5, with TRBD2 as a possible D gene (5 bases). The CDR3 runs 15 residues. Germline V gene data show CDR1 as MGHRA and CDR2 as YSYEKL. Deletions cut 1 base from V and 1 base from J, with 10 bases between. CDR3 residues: CASSQVLAPQETQYF. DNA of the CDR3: TGCGCCAGCAGCCAAGTCCTAGCTCCCCAAGAGACCCAGTACTTC.

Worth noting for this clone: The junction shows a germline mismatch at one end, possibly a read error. The CDR3 DNA reads as TGTGCCATCAGTGGAGCTGGGGCCAACGTCCTGACTTTC. As protein: CAISGAGANVLTF. The V and J genes are TRBV6-8 and TRBJ2-6; D is uncertain. The CDR3 runs to 13 residues. Germline assignment: CDR1 MNHGY and CDR2 SAAAGT.

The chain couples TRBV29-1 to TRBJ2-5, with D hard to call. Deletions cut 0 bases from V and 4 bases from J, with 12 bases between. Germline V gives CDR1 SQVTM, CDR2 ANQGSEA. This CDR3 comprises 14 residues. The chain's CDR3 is CSVEDDSPVETQYF. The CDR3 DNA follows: TGCAGCGTTGAAGACGATTCTCCGGTAGAGACCCAGTACTTC.

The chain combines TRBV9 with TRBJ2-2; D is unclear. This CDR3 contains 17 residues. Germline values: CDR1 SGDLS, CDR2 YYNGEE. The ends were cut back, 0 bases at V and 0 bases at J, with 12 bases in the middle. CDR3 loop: CASSVAKAGPNTGELFF. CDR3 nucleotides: TGTGCCAGCAGCGTAGCTAAGGCAGGCCCGAACACCGGGGAGCTGTTTTTT.

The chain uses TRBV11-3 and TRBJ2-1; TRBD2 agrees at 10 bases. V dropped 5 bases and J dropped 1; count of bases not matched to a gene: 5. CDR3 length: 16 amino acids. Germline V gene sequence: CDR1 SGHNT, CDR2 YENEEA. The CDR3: CASSKGTSASYNEQFF. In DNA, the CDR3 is TGTGCCAGCAGCAAGGGGACTAGCGCTTCCTACAATGAGCAGTTCTTC. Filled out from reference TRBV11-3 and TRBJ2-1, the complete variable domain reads EAGVVQSPRYKIIEKKQPVAFWCNPISGHNTLYWYLQNLGQGPELLIRYENEEAVDDSQLPKDRFSAERLKGVDSTLKIQPAELGDSAVYLCASSKGTSASYNEQFFGPGTRLTVL.